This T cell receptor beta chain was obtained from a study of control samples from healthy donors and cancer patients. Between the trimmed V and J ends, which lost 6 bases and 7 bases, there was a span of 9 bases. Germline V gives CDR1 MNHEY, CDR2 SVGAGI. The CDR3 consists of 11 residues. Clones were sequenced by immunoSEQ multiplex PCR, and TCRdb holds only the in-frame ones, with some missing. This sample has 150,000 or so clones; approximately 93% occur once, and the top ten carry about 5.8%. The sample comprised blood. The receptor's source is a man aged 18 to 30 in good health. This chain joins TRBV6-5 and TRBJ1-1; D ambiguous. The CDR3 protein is CASSQGYEAFF. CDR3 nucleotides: TGTGCCAGCAGCCAAGGGTATGAAGCTTTCTTT.